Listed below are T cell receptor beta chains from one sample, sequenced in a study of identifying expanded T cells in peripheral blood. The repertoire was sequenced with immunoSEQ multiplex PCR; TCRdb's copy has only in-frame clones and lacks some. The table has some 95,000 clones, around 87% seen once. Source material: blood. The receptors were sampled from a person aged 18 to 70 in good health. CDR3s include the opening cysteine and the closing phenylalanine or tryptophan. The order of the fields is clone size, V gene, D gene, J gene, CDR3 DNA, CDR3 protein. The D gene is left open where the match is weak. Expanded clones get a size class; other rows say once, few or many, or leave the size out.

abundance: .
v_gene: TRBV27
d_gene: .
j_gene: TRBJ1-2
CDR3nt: TGTGCCAGCACCCAGGGGACTGCATATGGCTACACCTTC
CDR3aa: CASTQGTAYGYTF

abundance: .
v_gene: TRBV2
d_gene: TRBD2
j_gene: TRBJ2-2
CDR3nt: TGTGCCAGCAGTGACAGGAGCGGGGGGGCCGGGGAGCTGTTTTTT
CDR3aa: CASSDRSGGAGELFF

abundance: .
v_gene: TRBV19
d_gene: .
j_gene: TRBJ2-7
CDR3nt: TGTGCCACTTCCACGCACGGCGGAACCGAGCAGTACTTC
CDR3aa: CATSTHGGTEQYF

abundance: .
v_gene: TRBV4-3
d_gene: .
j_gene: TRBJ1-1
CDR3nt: TGCGCCAGCAGCCGAACAGGGAACACTGAAGCTTTCTTT
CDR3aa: CASSRTGNTEAFF

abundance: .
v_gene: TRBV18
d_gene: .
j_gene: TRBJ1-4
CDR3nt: TGTGCCAGCTCACCAAGGGGTAATAATGAAAAACTGTTTTTT
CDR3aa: CASSPRGNNEKLFF

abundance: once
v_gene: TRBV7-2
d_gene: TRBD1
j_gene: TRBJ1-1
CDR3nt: TGTGCCAGCAGCTCGACTGACAGGGCTATGAACACTGAAGCTTTCTTT
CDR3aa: CASSSTDRAMNTEAFF

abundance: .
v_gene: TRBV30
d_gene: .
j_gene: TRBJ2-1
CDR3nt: TGTGCTCTGTCAGGGGGGCCGTACAATGAGCAGTTCTTC
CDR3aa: CALSGGPYNEQFF

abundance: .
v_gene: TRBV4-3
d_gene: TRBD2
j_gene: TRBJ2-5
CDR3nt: TGCGCCAGCAGCCAAGCCGGGGGGGAACCCCAAGAGACCCAGTACTTC
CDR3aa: CASSQAGGEPQETQYF

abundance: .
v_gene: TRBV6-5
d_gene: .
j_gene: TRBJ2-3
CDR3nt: TGTGCCAGCAGTTCCTCCCGTTCCACAGATACGCAGTATTTT
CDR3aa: CASSSSRSTDTQYF

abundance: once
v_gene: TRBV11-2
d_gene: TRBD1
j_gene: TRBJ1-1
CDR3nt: TGTGCCAGCAGCTTAACGAGGGGGCAAGGGGACACTGAAGCTTTCTTT
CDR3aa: CASSLTRGQGDTEAFF

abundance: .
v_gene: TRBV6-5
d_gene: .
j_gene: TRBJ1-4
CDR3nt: TGTGCCAGCAGGCGACCCGGGGGCAGTAATGAAAAACTGTTTTTT
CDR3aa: CASRRPGGSNEKLFF

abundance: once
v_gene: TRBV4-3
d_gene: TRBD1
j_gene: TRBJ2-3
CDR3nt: TGCGCCAGCAGCCAACGCCAGACTTACAGGGGTGCCACAGATACGCAGTATTTT
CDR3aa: CASSQRQTYRGATDTQYF

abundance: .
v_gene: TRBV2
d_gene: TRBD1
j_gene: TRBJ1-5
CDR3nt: TGTGCCAGCGGCCCAGGGGGTGGGAATCAGCCCCAGCATTTT
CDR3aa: CASGPGGGNQPQHF

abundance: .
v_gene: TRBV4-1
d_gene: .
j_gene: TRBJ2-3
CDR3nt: TGCGCCAGCAGCCAAGTGTTTTCGGGTTCGGGTTCCGCAGATACGCAGTATTTT
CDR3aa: CASSQVFSGSGSADTQYF

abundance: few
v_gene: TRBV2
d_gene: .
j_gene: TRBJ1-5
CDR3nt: TGTGCCAGCAGCGAAGAGGGGCCCCAGCATTTT
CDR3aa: CASSEEGPQHF

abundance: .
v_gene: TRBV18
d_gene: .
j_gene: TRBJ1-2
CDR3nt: TGTGCCAGCTCACGGAACCGGGACGAGGGGGATGGCTACACCTTC
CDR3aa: CASSRNRDEGDGYTF

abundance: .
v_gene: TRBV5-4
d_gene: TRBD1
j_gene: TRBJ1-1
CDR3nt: TGTGCCAGCAGCTCTAACAGGGGAGTCGTGAACACTGAAGCTTTCTTT
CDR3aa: CASSSNRGVVNTEAFF

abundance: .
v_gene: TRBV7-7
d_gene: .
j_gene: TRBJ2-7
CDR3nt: TGTGCCAGCAGCGAATCTTTTTCCGACGAGCAGTACTTC
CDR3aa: CASSESFSDEQYF

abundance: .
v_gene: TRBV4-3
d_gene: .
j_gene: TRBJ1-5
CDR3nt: TGCGCCAGCAGCCAAGGGAGCAATCAGCCCCAGCATTTT
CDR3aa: CASSQGSNQPQHF

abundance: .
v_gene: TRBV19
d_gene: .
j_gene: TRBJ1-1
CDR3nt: TGTGCCAGTAGTATAGATCTATACAGGTTGAGAACTGAAGCTTTCTTT
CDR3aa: CASSIDLYRLRTEAFF

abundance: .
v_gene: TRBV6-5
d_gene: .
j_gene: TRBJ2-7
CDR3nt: TGTGCCAGCAGTTATTTTTACCGTTCTGACGAGCAGTACTTC
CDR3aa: CASSYFYRSDEQYF

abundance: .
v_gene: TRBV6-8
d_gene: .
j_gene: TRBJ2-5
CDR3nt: TGTGCCAGGCCCTGGACCCAGTACTTC
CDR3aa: CARPWTQYF

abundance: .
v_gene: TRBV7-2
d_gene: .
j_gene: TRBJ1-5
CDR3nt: TGTGCCAGCAGCTTAGTCGGGGAGCCCCAGCATTTT
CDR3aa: CASSLVGEPQHF

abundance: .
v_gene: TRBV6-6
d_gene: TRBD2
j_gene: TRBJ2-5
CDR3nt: TGTGCCAGCCAACTAGCGGGACAAGAGACCCAGTACTTC
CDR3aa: CASQLAGQETQYF

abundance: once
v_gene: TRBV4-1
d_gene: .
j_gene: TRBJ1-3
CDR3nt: TGCGCCAGCAGCCAAGATTACGGCGGGGCCTCCTTGAACCGCGAGTGGGGAAACACCATATATTTT
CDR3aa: CASSQDYGGASLNREWGNTIYF

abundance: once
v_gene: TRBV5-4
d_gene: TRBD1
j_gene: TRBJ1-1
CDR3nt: TGTGCCAGCAGCCCACCTCGACAGGGAACCCACACTGAAGCTTTCTTT
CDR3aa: CASSPPRQGTHTEAFF

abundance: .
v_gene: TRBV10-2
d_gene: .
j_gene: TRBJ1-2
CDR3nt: TGCGCCAGCAGTGAGTCGGGAGGTTATGGCTACACCTTC
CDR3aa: CASSESGGYGYTF

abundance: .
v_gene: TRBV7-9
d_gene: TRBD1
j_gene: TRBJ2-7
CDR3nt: TGTGCCAGCAGCTCCCAACACAGGGGGTACGAGCAGTACTTC
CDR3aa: CASSSQHRGYEQYF

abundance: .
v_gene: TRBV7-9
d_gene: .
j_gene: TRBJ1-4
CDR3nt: TGTGCCAGCAGCTCAGGTTTTTCTAATGAAAAACTGTTTTTT
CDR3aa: CASSSGFSNEKLFF

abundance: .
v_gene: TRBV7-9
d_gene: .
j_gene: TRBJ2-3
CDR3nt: TGTGCCAGCAGCTTAGCAGGGCCCCTGAGCACAGATACGCAGTATTTT
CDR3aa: CASSLAGPLSTDTQYF

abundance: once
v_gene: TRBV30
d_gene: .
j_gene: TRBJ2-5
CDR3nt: TGTGCCTGGGCCCTAGATGAGGGGAAGAACGAAGAGACCCAGTACTTC
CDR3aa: CAWALDEGKNEETQYF

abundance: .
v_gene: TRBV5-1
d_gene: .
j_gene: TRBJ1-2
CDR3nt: TGCGCCAGCAGCCTAAGTGAGAGCTATGGCTACACCTTC
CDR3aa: CASSLSESYGYTF

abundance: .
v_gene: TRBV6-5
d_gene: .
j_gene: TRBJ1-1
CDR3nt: TGTGCCAGCAGTTACCATGGACGCCCGAACACTGAAGCTTTCTTT
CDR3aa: CASSYHGRPNTEAFF

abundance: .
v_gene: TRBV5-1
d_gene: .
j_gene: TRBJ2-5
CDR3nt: TGCGCCAGCAGCTTGGGTCCGGTTAGGGGGGAGACCCAGTACTTC
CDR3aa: CASSLGPVRGETQYF

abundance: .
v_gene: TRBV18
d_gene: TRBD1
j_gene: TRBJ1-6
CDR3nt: TGTGCCAGCTCACCAAGGAGGACAGGGGGCAGCTCCTATAATTCACCCCTCCACTTT
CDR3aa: CASSPRRTGGSSYNSPLHF

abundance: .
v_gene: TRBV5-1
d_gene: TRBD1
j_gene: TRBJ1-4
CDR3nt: TGCGCCAGCAGCCGGGACAGGGCGTCTGAAAAACTGTTTTTT
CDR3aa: CASSRDRASEKLFF

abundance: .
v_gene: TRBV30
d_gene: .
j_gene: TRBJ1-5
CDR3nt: TGTGCCTGGAGTCGGCAGGGTCCTAATAGCAATCAGCCCCAGCATTTT
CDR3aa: CAWSRQGPNSNQPQHF

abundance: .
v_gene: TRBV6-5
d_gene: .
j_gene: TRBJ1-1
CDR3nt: TGTGCCAGCAGTTACAACGGACGGGGGACGAACACTGAAGCTTTCTTT
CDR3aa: CASSYNGRGTNTEAFF

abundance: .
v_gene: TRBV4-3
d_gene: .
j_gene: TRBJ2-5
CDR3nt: TGCGCCAGCAGCCAAGCAGCGGCTCGAGGGGAGACCCAGTACTTC
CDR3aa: CASSQAAARGETQYF

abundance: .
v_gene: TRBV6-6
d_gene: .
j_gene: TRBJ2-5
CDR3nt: TGTGCCAGCAGTTACTCGAGTAGTCCTAGCCAAGAGACCCAGTACTTC
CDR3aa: CASSYSSSPSQETQYF

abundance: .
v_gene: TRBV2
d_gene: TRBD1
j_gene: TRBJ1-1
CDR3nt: TGTGCCAGCAGAGGACAGGGCATGAACACTGAAGCTTTCTTT
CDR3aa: CASRGQGMNTEAFF

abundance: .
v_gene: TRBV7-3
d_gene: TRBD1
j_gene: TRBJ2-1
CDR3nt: TGTGCCAGCAGGATGGGACAGGGGATGGGTGAGCAGTTCTTC
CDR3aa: CASRMGQGMGEQFF

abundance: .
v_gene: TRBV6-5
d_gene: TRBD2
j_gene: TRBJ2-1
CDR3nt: TGTGCCAGCAGTTACGGGCTAGCGGTTTACAATGAGCAGTTCTTC
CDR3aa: CASSYGLAVYNEQFF

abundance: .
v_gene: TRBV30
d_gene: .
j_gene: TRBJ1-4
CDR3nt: TGTGCCTGGAGTTTCGGAGGGGGGAGAGAAAAACTGTTTTTT
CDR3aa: CAWSFGGGREKLFF

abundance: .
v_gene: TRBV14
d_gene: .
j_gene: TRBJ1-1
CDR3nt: TGTGCCAGCAGCCAAGGGTTGGGATTGGGACGGTTTGAAGCTTTCTTT
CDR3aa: CASSQGLGLGRFEAFF

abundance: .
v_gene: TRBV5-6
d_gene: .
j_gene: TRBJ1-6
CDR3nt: TGTGCCAGCAGCCTAGGCTATGATGGTTCACCCCTCCACTTT
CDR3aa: CASSLGYDGSPLHF